This T cell receptor beta chain was profiled in a study of blood T cells in healthy people across ages. For the second PCR, which ran for about 6 to 11 cycles, a sample-barcoded 5' primer and a J-beta primer mix were used. In TCRdb, the 5' RACE reads were re-called with MiXCR into one record per CDR3 protein. The sample includes more than 500,000 distinct CDR3 sequences, roughly a quarter of them seen just once. Comments on this clonotype: Its cognate antigen is unknown.

The study's findings and limits: The diversity estimates, figures obtained from one million T cells, were considered underestimates.

The CDR3 runs 18 residues. Germline loops: CDR1 MGHRA, CDR2 YSYEKL. V dropped 4 bases and J dropped 1; count of bases not matched to a gene: 10. These same records also appear under a second study, on T cells of mothers and their children. From that study: All extracted RNA went into cDNA synthesis, roughly 1.5 ug per 15 ul. There were over 8 million TCR beta CDR3 reads from each mother and around 2.7 million from each child. Whether pairs are related or unrelated, thymic selection shapes their TCR recombination output in much the same way.

This sequence originates from a boy under 10 years old in good health. Sample: blood. V and J are TRBV4-1 and TRBJ2-2; TRBD1 matches at 9 bases. The DNA for the CDR3 is TGCGCCAGCAGCCGAGTGCCTTTGGGACAGGGGAACACCGGGGAGCTGTTTTTT. Translated: CASSRVPLGQGNTGELFF.